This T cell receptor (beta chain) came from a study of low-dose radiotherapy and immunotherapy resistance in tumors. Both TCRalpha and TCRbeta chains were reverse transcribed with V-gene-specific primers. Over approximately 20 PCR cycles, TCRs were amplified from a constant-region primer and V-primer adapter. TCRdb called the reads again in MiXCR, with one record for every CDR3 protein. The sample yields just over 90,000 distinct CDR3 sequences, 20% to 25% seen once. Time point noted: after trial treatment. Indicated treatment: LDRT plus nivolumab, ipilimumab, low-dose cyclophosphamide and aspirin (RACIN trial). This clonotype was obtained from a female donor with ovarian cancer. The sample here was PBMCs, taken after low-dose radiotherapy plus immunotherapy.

The CDR3 coding sequence is TGTGCCAGCAGGGTTAGACCACAGGAGAACACTGAAGCTTTCTTT. Protein product: CASRVRPQENTEAFF. This sequence joins TRBV2 and TRBJ1-1; D possibly corresponds to TRBD1 (5 bases). Trimming took off 6 bases at V and 1 base at J, with 15 bases between the two ends. Per germline, CDR1 SNHLY and CDR2 FYNNEI. The CDR3 spans 15 residues.